Shown below are 3 T cell receptor beta chains from a single sample sequenced in a study of shared clonotypes between healthy human individuals. Profiling relied on immunoSEQ multiplex PCR, and the TCRdb table lists in-frame clones only, not all of them. The table has approximately 330,000 clones, 70% to 75% seen once; the top ten hold over 9.5%. Sample: memory CD4+ T cells sorted from blood. Subset specified: CD45RA-negative fraction. These receptor sequences come from a man aged 25-40 years in good health.

The chain couples TRBV2 to TRBJ2-5, with D hard to call. CDR1 is SNHLY, CDR2 FYNNEI, per germline. The V end was cut by 7 bases, the J end by 5 bases, with 11 bases between. The CDR3 spans 12 residues. CDR3 loop: CASMSYGETQYF. CDR3 in DNA: TGTGCCAGCATGAGTTACGGGGAGACCCAGTACTTC.

The V call is TRBV19, the J call TRBJ2-1, with 10 positions matching TRBD2. The length of the CDR3 is 16 residues. In germline, CDR1 is LNHDA, CDR2 SQIVND (reference sequence). J lost 4 bases, V lost 3 bases, and 6 bases had no gene match. The CDR3: CASSISSGSGYNEQFF. DNA for the CDR3: TGTGCCAGTAGTATTTCTAGCGGGAGTGGTTACAATGAGCAGTTCTTC.

This chain uses TRBV10-3 with TRBJ2-2; tentative D call: TRBD2 (5 bases). The germline CDR1 and CDR2 sequences are ENHRY and SYGVKD. The ends were cut back, 3 bases at V and 6 bases at J, with 17 bases in the middle. The CDR3 length is 16 residues. The CDR3 reads CAISENSVKLAGELFF. The CDR3 DNA reads TGTGCCATCAGTGAAAATAGCGTGAAACTTGCCGGGGAGCTGTTTTTT.